This is a list of T cell receptor beta chains from one sample in a study of T cell changes during pregnancy in multiple sclerosis. Measured with immunoSEQ multiplex PCR; TCRdb has only the in-frame clones, and not every one. The table lists 35,000 to 45,000 clones, about 85% of them singletons. The starting material was CD4+ T cells from peripheral blood mononuclear cells, obtained after pregnancy. These receptors were taken from a female donor with multiple sclerosis, enrolled in a pregnancy study. Each CDR3 is given with its conserved first and last residue. A D gene is named only where the DNA matches it firmly. Clone size is shown for a subset of rows, as once, few, many or a class of expanded clone.

NA	TRBD1	TRBV2	TRBJ2-7	CASSLGQGVSYEQYF	TGTGCCAGCAGCCTGGGACAGGGCGTTTCCTACGAGCAGTACTTC
NA	TRBD1	TRBV5-1	TRBJ1-1	CASSSSASGGTTEAFF	TGCGCCAGCAGCAGCTCAGCGTCAGGGGGGACCACTGAAGCTTTCTTT
NA	NA	TRBV20-1	TRBJ2-1	CSASQYNEQFF	TGCAGTGCTTCCCAATACAATGAGCAGTTCTTC
NA	NA	TRBV5-1	TRBJ2-2	CASSTGTAGETGELFF	TGCGCCAGCAGCACGGGCACTGCAGGGGAAACCGGGGAGCTGTTTTTT
NA	NA	TRBV5-6	TRBJ2-1	CASHSRGWSYNEQFF	TGTGCCAGCCACTCACGGGGTTGGTCCTACAATGAGCAGTTCTTC
NA	NA	TRBV14	TRBJ1-4	CASSQGPGTNEKLFF	TGTGCCAGCAGCCAGGGTCCGGGAACTAATGAAAAACTGTTTTTT
NA	TRBD1	TRBV5-1	TRBJ1-1	CASSQGTADTEAFF	TGCGCCAGCAGCCAAGGGACAGCGGACACTGAAGCTTTCTTT
NA	TRBD2	TRBV5-1	TRBJ2-7	CASTAGDAYEQYF	TGCGCCAGCACGGCGGGGGACGCCTACGAGCAGTACTTC
NA	NA	TRBV5-6	TRBJ2-7	CASSLTGLVDEQYF	TGTGCCAGCAGCTTGACAGGGTTGGTAGACGAGCAGTACTTC
NA	TRBD2	TRBV29-1	TRBJ2-1	CSFGRGLAGGNEQFF	TGCAGCTTTGGACGGGGACTAGCGGGGGGGAATGAGCAGTTCTTC
few	NA	TRBV7-8	TRBJ2-1	CASSPGSYNEQFF	TGTGCCAGCAGCCCGGGTTCCTACAATGAGCAGTTCTTC
NA	NA	TRBV28	TRBJ2-7	CASSFQNYEQYF	TGTGCCAGCAGTTTCCAGAACTACGAGCAGTACTTC
NA	NA	TRBV10-2	TRBJ1-2	CASADSLYGYTF	TGCGCCAGCGCGGACAGCCTTTATGGCTACACCTTC
NA	NA	TRBV11-3	TRBJ1-1	CASSLEWNTEAFF	TGTGCCAGCAGCTTGGAGTGGAACACTGAAGCTTTCTTT
once	TRBD1	TRBV19	TRBJ1-1	CASSMGDRKAFF	TGTGCCAGTAGTATGGGGGACAGAAAAGCTTTCTTT
NA	NA	TRBV6-1	TRBJ1-5	CASSEREGLRNQPQHF	TGTGCCAGCAGTGAGAGGGAGGGGCTTCGCAATCAGCCCCAGCATTTT
NA	NA	TRBV5-1	TRBJ2-6	CASSLGIGGSGANVLTF	TGCGCCAGCAGCTTGGGAATCGGGGGATCTGGGGCCAACGTCCTGACTTTC
NA	TRBD2	TRBV25-1	TRBJ2-1	CASSEWRGGTYNEQFF	TGTGCCAGCAGTGAATGGCGGGGAGGGACGTACAATGAGCAGTTCTTC
NA	NA	TRBV4-1	TRBJ1-5	CASSPFGNQPQHF	TGCGCCAGCAGCCCCTTTGGCAATCAGCCCCAGCATTTT
NA	NA	TRBV6-1	TRBJ2-7	CASSESRHGSYEQYF	TGTGCCAGCAGTGAAAGCAGGCACGGCTCCTACGAGCAGTACTTC
NA	NA	TRBV6-1	TRBJ1-1	CASRAGSDTEAFF	TGTGCCAGCAGGGCGGGAAGTGACACTGAAGCTTTCTTT
NA	TRBD1	TRBV30	TRBJ1-6	CAWDNLSDRGIPLHF	TGTGCCTGGGACAACCTCTCGGACAGGGGGATTCCCCTCCACTTT
once	TRBD1	TRBV5-1	TRBJ1-4	CASRKGQGGEKLFF	TGCGCCAGCAGGAAGGGACAGGGAGGTGAAAAACTGTTTTTT
NA	NA	TRBV5-5	TRBJ2-7	CASSTPPGGASYEQYF	TGTGCCAGCAGCACGCCACCGGGGGGCGCGTCCTACGAGCAGTACTTC
NA	NA	TRBV5-1	TRBJ2-3	CASSLGQGISTDTQYF	TGCGCCAGCAGCTTGGGGCAGGGAATATCCACAGATACGCAGTATTTT
NA	TRBD2	TRBV7-9	TRBJ2-7	CASSLVGGGYEQYF	TGTGCCAGCAGCTTAGTGGGCGGGGGCTACGAGCAGTACTTC
NA	TRBD1	TRBV5-6	TRBJ1-2	CATRPSGGDGYTF	TGTGCCACCCGCCCTTCAGGGGGCGATGGCTACACCTTC
NA	TRBD2	TRBV10-3	TRBJ2-1	CAISYRLAGDRANEQFF	TGTGCCATCAGTTACCGACTAGCGGGGGATAGGGCCAATGAGCAGTTCTTC
NA	NA	TRBV7-2	TRBJ2-2	CASSRQPGNTGELFF	TGTGCCAGCAGCCGCCAACCCGGGAACACCGGGGAGCTGTTTTTT
NA	NA	TRBV27	TRBJ1-1	CASGHLNTEAFF	TGTGCCAGCGGACATTTGAACACTGAAGCTTTCTTT
NA	NA	TRBV7-9	TRBJ2-3	CASEDSHTDTQYF	TGTGCCAGCGAGGACTCACACACAGATACGCAGTATTTT
NA	TRBD1	TRBV18	TRBJ1-4	CASSPTRTGVQFATNEKLFF	TGTGCCAGCTCACCTACCCGGACAGGGGTGCAGTTTGCAACTAATGAAAAACTGTTTTTT
NA	NA	TRBV30	TRBJ1-3	CAWSVGGTSGNTIYF	TGTGCCTGGAGTGTTGGAGGGACCTCTGGAAACACCATATATTTT
NA	NA	TRBV10-3	TRBJ1-2	CAIWVGRGMLGRGYTF	TGTGCCATCTGGGTCGGCAGGGGTATGCTTGGTAGAGGCTACACCTTC
NA	TRBD1	TRBV7-2	TRBJ1-3	CASSMDRGHGNTIYF	TGTGCCAGCAGCATGGACAGGGGACATGGAAACACCATATATTTT
NA	NA	TRBV7-9	TRBJ2-1	CASSGQPSSYNEQFF	TGTGCCAGCAGCGGACAGCCTAGCTCCTACAATGAGCAGTTCTTC
NA	NA	TRBV5-1	TRBJ2-1	CASSLRGGGYNEQFF	TGCGCCAGCAGCTTGAGGGGGGGCGGCTACAATGAGCAGTTCTTC
NA	NA	TRBV28	TRBJ1-2	CASSLTGDYGYTF	TGTGCCAGCAGCTTAACAGGCGACTATGGCTACACCTTC
NA	TRBD1	TRBV15	TRBJ2-2	CATSGLMTGSNTGELFF	TGTGCCACCAGCGGATTAATGACAGGGTCGAACACCGGGGAGCTGTTTTTT
NA	NA	TRBV2	TRBJ2-1	CASSEAIESDEQFF	TGTGCCAGCAGTGAAGCGATAGAAAGCGATGAGCAGTTCTTC
few	NA	TRBV6-1	TRBJ1-1	CASSVLRGATEAFF	TGTGCCAGCAGTGTTCTCCGGGGGGCAACTGAAGCTTTCTTT
NA	NA	TRBV5-1	TRBJ2-1	CASSITGYSYNEQFF	TGCGCCAGCAGCATTACAGGGTACTCCTACAATGAGCAGTTCTTC
NA	NA	TRBV11-1	TRBJ2-3	CASSPLLSRYSTDTQYF	TGTGCCAGCAGTCCGCTTCTTAGCCGGTATAGCACAGATACGCAGTATTTT
NA	NA	TRBV18	TRBJ1-3	CASSKTGLSGNTIYF	TGTGCCAGCTCAAAGACGGGTTTGTCTGGAAACACCATATATTTT
NA	TRBD1	TRBV2	TRBJ2-7	CASTITTTGVLNYEQYF	TGTGCCAGCACAATCACCACCACAGGGGTATTGAACTACGAGCAGTACTTC
NA	TRBD1	TRBV7-2	TRBJ1-6	CASSPQGGQGHSPLHF	TGTGCCAGCAGCCCCCAAGGGGGACAGGGGCATTCACCCCTCCACTTT
NA	NA	TRBV11-3	TRBJ1-1	CASSTTGTTEAFF	TGTGCCAGCAGCACTACAGGGACCACTGAAGCTTTCTTT
NA	NA	TRBV5-6	TRBJ2-5	CASSLAGMETQYF	TGTGCCAGCAGCTTGGCAGGGATGGAGACCCAGTACTTC
NA	NA	TRBV30	TRBJ2-2	CAWRRVGELFF	TGTGCCTGGAGGAGGGTCGGGGAGCTGTTTTTT
NA	TRBD2	TRBV4-3	TRBJ2-3	CASSQDPPRLASKSTDTQYF	TGCGCCAGCAGCCAAGATCCCCCCCGACTAGCTTCCAAGAGCACAGATACGCAGTATTTT